The clone carrying this T cell receptor beta chain was picked up one time. What it recognizes is unknown. Other nucleotide sequences from this sample produce the same CDR3. These data are taken from a study of T cells in localized non-small cell lung cancer. Study conclusions and caveats: Higher blood T cell density tracked longer overall survival. When the top 100 tumor clones were examined, a median around 61 of them also appeared in the adjacent lung, which was paired and uninvolved.

The assay was immunoSEQ multiplex PCR, and TCRdb's table has in-frame clones only and misses some. The table lists tens of thousands of clones, roughly four fifths of them singletons. V gave up 2 bases and J gave up 5 bases, with 3 bases separating them. The CDR3 is 11 residues long. Per the germline V gene, CDR1 is SGDLS and CDR2 is YYNGEE. Sequenced here: peripheral blood, sampled before any cancer treatment. J is TRBJ2-3 and V is TRBV9; D unclear. The receptor was derived from a man aged 40 to 70 with stage I lung adenocarcinoma. The CDR3 DNA follows: TGTGCCAGCAGCGTGGGAGATACGCAGTATTTT. It yields the protein CASSVGDTQYF. The full variable domain, with the rest looked up from reference TRBV9 and TRBJ2-3, is DSGVTQTPKHLITATGQRVTLRCSPRSGDLSVYWYQQSLDQGLQFLIQYYNGEERAKGNILERFSAQQFPDLHSELNLSSLELGDSALYFCASSVGDTQYFGPGTRLTVL.